This T cell receptor beta chain appears in the sequencing data of a study of blood T cell repertoires in COVID-19. Data came from immunoSEQ multiplex PCR; TCRdb stores just in-frame clones and leaves some out. The sample includes over 200,000 clones, more than 85% of them seen just once. V was clipped by 6 bases and J by 8 bases, with 10 bases between them. The CDR3 has 12 amino acids. Per the germline V gene, CDR1 is LNHDA and CDR2 is SQIVND (reference sequence). The chain employs TRBV19 and TRBJ1-4; unclear D gene. The receptor's source is a person aged 18-30 years with COVID-19, enrolled during active disease. The sample was peripheral blood. CDR3: CASRAAAEKLFF. CDR3 coding DNA: TGTGCCAGTAGAGCGGCTGCGGAAAAACTGTTTTTT.